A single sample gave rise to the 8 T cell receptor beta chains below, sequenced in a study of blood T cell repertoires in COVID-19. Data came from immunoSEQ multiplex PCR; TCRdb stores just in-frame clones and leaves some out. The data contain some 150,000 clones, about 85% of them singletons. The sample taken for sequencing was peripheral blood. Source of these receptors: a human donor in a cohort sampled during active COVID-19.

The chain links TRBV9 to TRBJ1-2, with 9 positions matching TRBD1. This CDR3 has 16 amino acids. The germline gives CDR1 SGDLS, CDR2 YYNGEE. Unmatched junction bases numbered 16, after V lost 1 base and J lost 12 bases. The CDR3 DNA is TGTGCCAGCAGCGTACAACCTGAGGGGGCGGGACAGGGCCACACCTTC. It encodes CASSVQPEGAGQGHTF.

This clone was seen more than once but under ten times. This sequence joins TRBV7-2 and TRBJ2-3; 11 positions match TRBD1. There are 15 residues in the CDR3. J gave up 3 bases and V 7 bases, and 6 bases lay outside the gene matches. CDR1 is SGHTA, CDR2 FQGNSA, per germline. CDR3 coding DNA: TGTGCCAGCACCCCAGGACAGGGGGCGACAGATACGCAGTATTTT. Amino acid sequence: CASTPGQGATDTQYF.

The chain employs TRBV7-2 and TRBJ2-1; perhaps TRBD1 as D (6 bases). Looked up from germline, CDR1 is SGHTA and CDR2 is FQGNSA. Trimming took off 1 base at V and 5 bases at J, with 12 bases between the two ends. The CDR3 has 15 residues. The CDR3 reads CASSLDGGHNNEQFF. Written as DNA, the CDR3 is TGTGCCAGCAGCTTAGATGGGGGCCATAACAATGAGCAGTTCTTC. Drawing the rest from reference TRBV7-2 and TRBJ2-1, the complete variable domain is GAGVSQSPSNKVTEKGKDVELRCDPISGHTALYWYRQSLGQGLEFLIYFQGNSAPDKSGLPSDRFSAERTGGSVSTLTIQRTQQEDSAVYLCASSLDGGHNNEQFFGPGTRLTVL.

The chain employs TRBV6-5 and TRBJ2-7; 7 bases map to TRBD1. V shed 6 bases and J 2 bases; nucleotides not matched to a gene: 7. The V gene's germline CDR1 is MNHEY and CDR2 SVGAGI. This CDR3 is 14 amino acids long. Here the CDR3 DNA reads TGTGCCAGCAGCGACTACAGGGGAACCTACGAGCAGTACTTC. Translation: CASSDYRGTYEQYF.

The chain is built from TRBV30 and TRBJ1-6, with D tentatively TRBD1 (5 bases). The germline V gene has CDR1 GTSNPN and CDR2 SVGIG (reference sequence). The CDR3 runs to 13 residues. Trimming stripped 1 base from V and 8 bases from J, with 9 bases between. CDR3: CAWSEGWHSPLHF. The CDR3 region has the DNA TGTGCCTGGAGTGAGGGGTGGCATTCACCCCTCCACTTT.

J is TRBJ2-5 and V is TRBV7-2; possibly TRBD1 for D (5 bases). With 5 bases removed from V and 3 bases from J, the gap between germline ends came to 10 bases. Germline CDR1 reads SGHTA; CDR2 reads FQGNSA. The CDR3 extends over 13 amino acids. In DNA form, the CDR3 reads TGTGCCAGCAGCCCCCTAGGGGAAGAGACCCAGTACTTC. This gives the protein CASSPLGEETQYF.

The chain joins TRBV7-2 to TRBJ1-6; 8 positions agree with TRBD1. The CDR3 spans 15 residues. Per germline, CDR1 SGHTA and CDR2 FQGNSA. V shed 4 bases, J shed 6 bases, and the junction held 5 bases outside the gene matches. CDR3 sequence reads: CASSYDRGGNSPLHF. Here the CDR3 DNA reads TGTGCCAGCAGCTATGACAGGGGTGGTAATTCACCCCTCCACTTT.

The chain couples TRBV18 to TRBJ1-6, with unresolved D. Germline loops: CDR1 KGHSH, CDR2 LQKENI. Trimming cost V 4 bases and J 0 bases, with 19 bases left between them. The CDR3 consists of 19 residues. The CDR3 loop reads CASSRAVGFESSYNSPLHF. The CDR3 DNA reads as TGTGCCAGCTCACGGGCCGTGGGTTTCGAGAGCTCCTATAATTCACCCCTCCACTTT. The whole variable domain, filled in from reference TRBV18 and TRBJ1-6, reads NAGVMQNPRHLVRRRGQEARLRCSPMKGHSHVYWYRQLPEEGLKFMVYLQKENIIDESGMPKERFSAEFPKEGPSILRIQQVVRGDSAAYFCASSRAVGFESSYNSPLHFGNGTRLTVT.